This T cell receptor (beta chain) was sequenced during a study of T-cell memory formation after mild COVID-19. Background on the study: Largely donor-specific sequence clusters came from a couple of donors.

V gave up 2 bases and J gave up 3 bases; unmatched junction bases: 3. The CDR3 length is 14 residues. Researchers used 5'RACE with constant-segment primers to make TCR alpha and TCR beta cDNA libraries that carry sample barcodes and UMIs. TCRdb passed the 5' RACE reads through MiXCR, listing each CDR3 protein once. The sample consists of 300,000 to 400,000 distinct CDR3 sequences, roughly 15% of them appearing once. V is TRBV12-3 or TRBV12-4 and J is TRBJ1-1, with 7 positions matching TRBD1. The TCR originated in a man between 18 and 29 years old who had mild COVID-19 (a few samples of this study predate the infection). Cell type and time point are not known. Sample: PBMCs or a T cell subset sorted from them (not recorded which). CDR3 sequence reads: CASSLQGVDTEAFF. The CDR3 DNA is TGTGCCAGCAGTTTACAGGGGGTAGACACTGAAGCTTTCTTT.